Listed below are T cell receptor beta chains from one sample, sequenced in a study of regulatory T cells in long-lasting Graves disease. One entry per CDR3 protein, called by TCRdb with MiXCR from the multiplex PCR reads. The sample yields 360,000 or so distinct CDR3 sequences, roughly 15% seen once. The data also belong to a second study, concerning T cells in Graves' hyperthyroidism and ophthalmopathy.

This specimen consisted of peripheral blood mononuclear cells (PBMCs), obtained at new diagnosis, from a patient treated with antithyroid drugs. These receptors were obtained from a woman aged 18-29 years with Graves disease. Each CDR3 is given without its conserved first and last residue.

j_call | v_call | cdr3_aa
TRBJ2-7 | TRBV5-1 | ASRVGRGGPYEQY
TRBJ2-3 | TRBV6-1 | ASNNGLGSSTDTQY
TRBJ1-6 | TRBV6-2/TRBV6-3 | ASSYFRSLENSPLH
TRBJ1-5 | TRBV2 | ASSENPRDQPQH
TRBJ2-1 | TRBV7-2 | ASSTWTTSSYNEQF
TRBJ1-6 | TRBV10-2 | ASSPGTGGFH
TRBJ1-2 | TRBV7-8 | ASSLGGQPPGYGYT
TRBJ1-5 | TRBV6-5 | ASSYSGLGNQPQH
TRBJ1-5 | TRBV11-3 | ASSLEGGAQPQH
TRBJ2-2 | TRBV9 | ASTLSRDRGTGELF
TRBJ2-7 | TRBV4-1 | ASSQEWGAGYEQY
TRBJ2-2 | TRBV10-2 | ASILSGGPNTGELF
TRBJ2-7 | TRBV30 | AWSLSGGHYEQY
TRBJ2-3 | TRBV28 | ASSSDRVGTDTQY
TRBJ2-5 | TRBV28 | ASRPTSGPVTQY
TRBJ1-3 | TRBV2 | ASRQGYGNTIY
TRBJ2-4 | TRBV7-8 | ASRLGGRVFGQNIQY
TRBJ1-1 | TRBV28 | ASSRGQYTEAF
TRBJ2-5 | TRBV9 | ASSVGRLAGIQETQY
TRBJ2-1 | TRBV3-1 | ASSHVLLGVRNEQF
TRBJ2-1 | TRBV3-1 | ASSPSGTRNEQF
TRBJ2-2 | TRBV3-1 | ASSQTGTVNTGELF
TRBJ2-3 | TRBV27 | ASSLRRRPASTDTQY
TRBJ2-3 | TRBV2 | ASEGEWGGTDTQY
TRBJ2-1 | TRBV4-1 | ASSLWTSPGNEQF
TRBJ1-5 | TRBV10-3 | AIRGTVNQPQH
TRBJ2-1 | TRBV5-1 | ASSFSSSNEQF
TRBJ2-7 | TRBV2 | ASRTTGVGNEQY
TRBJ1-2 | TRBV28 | ASSYRGGYGYT
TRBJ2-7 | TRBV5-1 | ASSLGSGSASYEQY
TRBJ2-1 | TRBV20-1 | SATRLAGGGEQF
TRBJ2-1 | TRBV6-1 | ASSAPLLAGGYNEQF
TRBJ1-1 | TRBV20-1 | SARVGRGGWLNTEAF
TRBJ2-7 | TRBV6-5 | ASSYPKPYEQY
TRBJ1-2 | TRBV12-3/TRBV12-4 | ASNSRRGGGTYGYT
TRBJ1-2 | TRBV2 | ASVAGEGLYGYT
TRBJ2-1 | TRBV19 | ASSIRASGGEQF
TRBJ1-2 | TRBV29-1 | SVWGQGPGYT
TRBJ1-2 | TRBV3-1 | ASSPQPSRTNYGYT
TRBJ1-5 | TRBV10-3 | ATQTRGGERSNQPQH
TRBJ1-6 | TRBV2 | ASSEVRGVSPLH
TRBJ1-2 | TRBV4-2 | ASSLAWGLDYGYT
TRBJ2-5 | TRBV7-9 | ASSVDSFQETQY
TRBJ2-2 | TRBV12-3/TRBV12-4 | ASMGLRNTGELF
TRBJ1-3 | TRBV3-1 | ASSQPLWPGGSGNTIY
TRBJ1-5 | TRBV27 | ASSPRTALRSQH
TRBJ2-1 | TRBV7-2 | ASSQGLALNEQF
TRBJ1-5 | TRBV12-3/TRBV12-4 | ASSWGENSNQPQH
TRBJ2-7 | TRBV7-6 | ASSSVAGGPEQY
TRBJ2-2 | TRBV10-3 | AISAAGGTGELF
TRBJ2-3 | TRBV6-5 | ASSYDRGTDTQY
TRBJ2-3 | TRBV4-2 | ASSPGGGGMTDTQY
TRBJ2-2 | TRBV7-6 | ASSLQDGGELF
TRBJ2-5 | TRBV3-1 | ASSPKGQEETQY
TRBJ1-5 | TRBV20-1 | SARRQGANQPQH
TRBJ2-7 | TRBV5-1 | ASSLVGRVYEQY
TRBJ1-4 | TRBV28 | ASSLFGGMTNEKLF
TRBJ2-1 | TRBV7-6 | ASSLGTSGGSSYNEQF
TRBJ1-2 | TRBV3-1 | ASSQPSYGYT
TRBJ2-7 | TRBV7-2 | ASSKDTYGQY